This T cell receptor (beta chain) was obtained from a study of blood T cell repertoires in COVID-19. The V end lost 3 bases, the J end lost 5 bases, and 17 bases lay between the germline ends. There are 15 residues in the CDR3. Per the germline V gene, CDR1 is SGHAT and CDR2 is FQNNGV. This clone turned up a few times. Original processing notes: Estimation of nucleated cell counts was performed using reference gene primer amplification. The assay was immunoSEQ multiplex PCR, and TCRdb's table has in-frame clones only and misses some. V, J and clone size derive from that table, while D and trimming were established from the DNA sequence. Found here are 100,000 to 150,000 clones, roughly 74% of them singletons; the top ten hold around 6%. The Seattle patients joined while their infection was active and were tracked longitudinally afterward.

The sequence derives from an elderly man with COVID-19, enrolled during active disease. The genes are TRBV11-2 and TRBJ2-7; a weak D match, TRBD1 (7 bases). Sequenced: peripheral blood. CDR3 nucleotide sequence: TGTGCCAGCAGCTTCCTGGGACAGCGGGTGGACGAGCAGTACTTC. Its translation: CASSFLGQRVDEQYF.